This entry describes one T cell receptor beta chain. The data were taken from a study of radiotherapy plus CTLA-4 blockade in lung cancer. Sequencing was performed with immunoSEQ multiplex PCR; in TCRdb, only in-frame clones are kept and a portion is missing. This sample has 11,000 to 15,000 clones, with 70% to 90% found just once. The specimen was peripheral blood, collected from a patient treated with radiotherapy plus ipilimumab. This receptor was identified in a human donor with non-small cell lung cancer that progressed on radiotherapy plus ipilimumab. Some clones in this sample may be carry-over from other donors' samples.

The CDR3, as DNA: TGTGCCAGCAGCCTAGAAGGGACAGGGGGGGACGAGCAGTACTTC. Translation: CASSLEGTGGDEQYF. V and J are TRBV7-2 and TRBJ2-7; 11 bases align to TRBD1. The CDR3 runs 15 residues. Trimming cost V 5 bases and J 5 bases; bases outside gene matches: 8. Per the germline V gene, CDR1 is SGHTA and CDR2 is FQGNSA.